A selection of T cell receptor beta chains follows, all from one sample in a study of T-cell reconstitution after alpha-beta-depleted transplantation in children. MiXCR, run by TCRdb on the PCR reads, gives a single entry per CDR3 protein. Of approximately 210,000 distinct CDR3 sequences listed, roughly 18% were seen once; the top ten hold 35% to 50%. The sample consisted of PBMCs, mostly from graft donor cells, taken 360 days after TCRalphabeta/CD19-depleted stem cell transplant. The receptors were gathered from a male patient between 2 and 10 years old who had a stem cell transplant for acute lymphoblastic leukemia, so the T cells may come from the graft donor. CDR3s include the opening cysteine and the closing phenylalanine or tryptophan. D genes are given only for firm matches.

J | D | V | CDR3
TRBJ1-1 | NA | TRBV7-9 | CASSLTGALKAFF
TRBJ2-2 | TRBD2 | TRBV5-1 | CASSDRGRLAGDAGELFF
TRBJ2-3 | TRBD2 | TRBV5-1 | CASSPWSLAGGGDTQYF
TRBJ2-7 | TRBD2 | TRBV20-1 | CSARVRRGDTHEQYF
TRBJ2-7 | NA | TRBV6-1 | CASSRADRSYEQYF
TRBJ1-5 | TRBD1 | TRBV3-1 | CASSQDFRTGDNQPQHF
TRBJ1-5 | NA | TRBV24-1 | CATSDSTGMGQPQHF
TRBJ2-7 | NA | TRBV5-1 | CASSLRGLGYEQYF
TRBJ2-5 | TRBD2 | TRBV11-2 | CASSLDGLAGRQETQYF
TRBJ2-2 | NA | TRBV10-3 | CAIRGKDTGELFF
TRBJ1-5 | NA | TRBV12-3/TRBV12-4 | CASSLDRSSNQPQHF
TRBJ2-1 | NA | TRBV20-1 | CSAEPIRGRLWNEQFF
TRBJ2-7 | NA | TRBV11-2 | CASSPQGTGSEEQYF
TRBJ2-5 | NA | TRBV5-5 | CASGRDYDQETQYF